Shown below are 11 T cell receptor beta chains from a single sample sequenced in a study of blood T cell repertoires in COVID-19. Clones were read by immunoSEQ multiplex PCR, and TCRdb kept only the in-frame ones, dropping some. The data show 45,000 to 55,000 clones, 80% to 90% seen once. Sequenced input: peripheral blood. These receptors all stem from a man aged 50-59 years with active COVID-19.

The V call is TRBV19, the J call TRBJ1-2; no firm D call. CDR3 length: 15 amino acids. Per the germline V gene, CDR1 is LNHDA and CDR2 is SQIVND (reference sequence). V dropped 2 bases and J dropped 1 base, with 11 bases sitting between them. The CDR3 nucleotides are TGTGCCAGTAGTATACCCACCGGGATTAACTATGGCTACACCTTC. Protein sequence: CASSIPTGINYGYTF.

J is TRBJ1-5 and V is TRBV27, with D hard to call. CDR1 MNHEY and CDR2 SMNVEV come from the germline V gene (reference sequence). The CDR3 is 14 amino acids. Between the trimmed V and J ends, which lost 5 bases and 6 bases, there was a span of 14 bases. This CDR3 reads CASSRWGESQPQHF. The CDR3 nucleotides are TGTGCCAGCAGTCGATGGGGAGAAAGTCAGCCCCAGCATTTT.

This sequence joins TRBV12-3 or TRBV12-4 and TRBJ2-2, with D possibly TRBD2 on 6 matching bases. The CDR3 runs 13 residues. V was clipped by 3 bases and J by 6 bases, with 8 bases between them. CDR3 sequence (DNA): TGTGCCAGCAGTTTCAGACTAGCCGGGGAGCTGTTTTTT. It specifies CASSFRLAGELFF.

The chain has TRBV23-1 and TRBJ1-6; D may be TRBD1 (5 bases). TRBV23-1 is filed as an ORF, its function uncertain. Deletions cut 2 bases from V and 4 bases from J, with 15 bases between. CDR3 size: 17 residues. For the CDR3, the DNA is TGCGCCAGCAGTCAACCGGGACGGGAGAATTATAATTCACCCCTCCACTTT. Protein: CASSQPGRENYNSPLHF.

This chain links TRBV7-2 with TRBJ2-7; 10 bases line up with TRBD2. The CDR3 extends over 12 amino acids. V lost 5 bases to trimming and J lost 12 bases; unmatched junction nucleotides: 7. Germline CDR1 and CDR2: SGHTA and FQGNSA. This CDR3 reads CASSHSGGPVYF. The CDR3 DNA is TGTGCCAGCAGCCATAGCGGGGGGCCCGTGTACTTC. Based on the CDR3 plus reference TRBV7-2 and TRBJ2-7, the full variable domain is GAGVSQSPSNKVTEKGKDVELRCDPISGHTALYWYRQSLGQGLEFLIYFQGNSAPDKSGLPSDRFSAERTGGSVSTLTIQRTQQEDSAVYLCASSHSGGPVYFGPGTRLTVT.

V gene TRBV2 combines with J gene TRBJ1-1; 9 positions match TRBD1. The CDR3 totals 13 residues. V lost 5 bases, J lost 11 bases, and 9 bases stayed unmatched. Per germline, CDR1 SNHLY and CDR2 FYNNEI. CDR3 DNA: TGTGCCAGCAGTTTGGGACAGGGCCCGGGGGCTTTCTTT. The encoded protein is CASSLGQGPGAFF.

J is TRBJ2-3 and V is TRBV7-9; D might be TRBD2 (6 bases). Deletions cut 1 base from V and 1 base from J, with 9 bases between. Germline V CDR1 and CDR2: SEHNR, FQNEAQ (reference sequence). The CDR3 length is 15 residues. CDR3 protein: CASSLGGGGTDTQYF. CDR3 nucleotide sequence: TGTGCCAGCAGCTTAGGTGGCGGGGGCACAGATACGCAGTATTTT.

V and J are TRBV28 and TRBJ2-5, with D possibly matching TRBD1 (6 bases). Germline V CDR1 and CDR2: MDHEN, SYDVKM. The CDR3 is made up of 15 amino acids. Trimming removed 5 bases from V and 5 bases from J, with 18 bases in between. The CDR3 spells CASSQPGQPTETQYF. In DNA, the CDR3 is TGTGCCAGCAGTCAACCGGGACAACCGACTGAGACCCAGTACTTC.

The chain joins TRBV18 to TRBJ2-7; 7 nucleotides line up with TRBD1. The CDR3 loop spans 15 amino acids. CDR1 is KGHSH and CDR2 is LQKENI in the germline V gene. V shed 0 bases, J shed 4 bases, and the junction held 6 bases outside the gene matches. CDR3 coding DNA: TGTGCCAGCTCACCACCCAGGACAGGCCAATACGAGCAGTACTTC. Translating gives CASSPPRTGQYEQYF.

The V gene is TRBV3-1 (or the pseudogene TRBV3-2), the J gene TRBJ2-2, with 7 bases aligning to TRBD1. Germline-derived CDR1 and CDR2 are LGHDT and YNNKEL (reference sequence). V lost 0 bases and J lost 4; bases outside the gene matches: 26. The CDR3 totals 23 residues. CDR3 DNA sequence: TGTGCCAGCAGCCAAGATAGGGGGCGGTGGGACATTGAGTTGATGAAGATCACCGGGGAGCTGTTTTTT. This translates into CASSQDRGRWDIELMKITGELFF.

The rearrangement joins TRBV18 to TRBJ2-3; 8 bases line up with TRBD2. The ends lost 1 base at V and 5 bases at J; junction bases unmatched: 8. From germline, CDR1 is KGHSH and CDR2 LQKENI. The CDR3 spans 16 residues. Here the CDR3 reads CASSPLPGGPGDTQYF. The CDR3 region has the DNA TGTGCCAGCTCACCACTCCCGGGGGGGCCCGGAGATACGCAGTATTTT.